This T cell receptor (beta chain) was captured by sequencing in a study of shared T cell receptors in the human thymus. The protocol was immunoSEQ multiplex PCR, while the TCRdb copy is restricted to in-frame clones and leaves out a portion. In the table there are some 760,000 clones, approximately 85% of which are singletons. The CDR3 runs to 11 residues. Germline CDR1 is DFQATT and CDR2 is SNEGSKA (reference sequence). Trimming stripped 1 base from V and 7 bases from J, with 7 bases between. The same sample was also used in a study of human thymus T cells.

The specimen sequenced was thymocytes. The chain links TRBV20-1 to TRBJ1-2; D not certain. The TCR comes from a girl in the first two years of life with a congenital heart defect. The CDR3 region has the DNA TGCAGTGCTAGAGTTGGGAGTGGCTACACCTTC. This sequence encodes CSARVGSGYTF.